This TCR beta chain came from a study of siplizumab effects on memory and regulatory T cells. Measured with immunoSEQ multiplex PCR; TCRdb has only the in-frame clones, and not every one. The sample consists of more than 85,000 clones, around nine tenths of them appearing once. Trimming stripped 1 base from V and 6 bases from J, with 23 bases between. From germline, CDR1 is SGHNT and CDR2 YENEEA. CDR3 size: 18 residues. The TCR was taken from a human donor in good health. The rearrangement uses TRBV11-3 and TRBJ2-3, with D hard to call. The sample was CD4+ T cells sorted from blood. The CDR3 is CASSLVLPGPPSRDTQYF. In DNA, the CDR3 is TGTGCCAGCAGCTTAGTACTGCCCGGACCACCCAGTCGGGATACGCAGTATTTT. Looking up the rest from reference TRBV11-3 and TRBJ2-3 gives the full variable domain: EAGVVQSPRYKIIEKKQPVAFWCNPISGHNTLYWYLQNLGQGPELLIRYENEEAVDDSQLPKDRFSAERLKGVDSTLKIQPAELGDSAVYLCASSLVLPGPPSRDTQYFGPGTRLTVL.